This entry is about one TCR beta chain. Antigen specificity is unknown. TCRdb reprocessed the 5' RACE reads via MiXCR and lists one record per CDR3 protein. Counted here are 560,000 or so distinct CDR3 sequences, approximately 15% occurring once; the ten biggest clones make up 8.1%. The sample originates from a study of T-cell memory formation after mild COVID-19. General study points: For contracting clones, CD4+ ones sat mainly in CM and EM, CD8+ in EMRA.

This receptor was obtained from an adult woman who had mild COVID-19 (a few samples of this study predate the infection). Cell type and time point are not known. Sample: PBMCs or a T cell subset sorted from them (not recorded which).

The CDR3 nucleotides are TGTGCCAGCAGCTTCGGACTATCCTTTAACACCGGGGAGCTGTTTTTT. Encoded protein: CASSFGLSFNTGELFF. The rearrangement joins TRBV6-1 to TRBJ2-2; D may be TRBD2 (6 bases). This CDR3 region has 16 residues. Trimming removed 6 bases from V and 2 bases from J, with 16 bases in between. Germline CDR1 and CDR2: MNHNS and SASEGT.